These 27 T cell receptor beta chains originate from one sample sequenced in a study of blood T cell repertoires in COVID-19. Repertoires were generated with immunoSEQ multiplex PCR, while TCRdb's copy carries only in-frame clones and drops some. The sample carries 150,000 to 200,000 clones, more than 80% recorded once. The source material was peripheral blood. The receptors originated from a man between 50 and 59 years old with acute or convalescent COVID-19.

The rearrangement uses TRBV3-1 (or the pseudogene TRBV3-2) and TRBJ1-5; 8 nucleotides align to TRBD1. Trimming at V came to 5 bases and at J to 3 bases, leaving 3 bases not matched to a gene. The CDR3 consists of 14 residues. The germline V gene encodes CDR1 LGHDT and CDR2 YNNKEL (reference sequence). CDR3 sequence reads: CASSRTGTNQPQHF. The CDR3 nucleotides read TGTGCCAGCAGCAGGACAGGGACCAATCAGCCCCAGCATTTT.

V gene TRBV5-4 combines with J gene TRBJ2-5; 9 bases are shared with TRBD2. Looked up from germline, CDR1 is SGHNT and CDR2 is YYREEE (reference sequence). The CDR3 has 17 amino acids. The V gene end was trimmed by 0 bases and the J gene end by 2 bases; junction bases not matched to a gene: 8. This chain's CDR3 is CASSLGAGAGGQETQYF. The DNA of the CDR3 is TGTGCCAGCAGCTTGGGGGCGGGAGCGGGGGGACAAGAGACCCAGTACTTC.

This clone showed up just a few times. The chain employs TRBV19 and TRBJ1-2, with D perhaps TRBD1 (6 bases). The germline gives CDR1 LNHDA, CDR2 SQIVND (reference sequence). There are 13 residues in the CDR3. The V and J ends lost 3 bases and 6 bases respectively, with 11 bases between them. This CDR3 reads CASSIRQVDGYTF. The CDR3 DNA follows: TGTGCCAGTAGTATTCGACAGGTGGATGGCTACACCTTC.

The chain has TRBV10-3 and TRBJ1-2; 7 bases align to TRBD1. The V and J ends lost 5 bases and 4 bases, in that order; junction bases with no gene match: 4. This CDR3 has 13 residues. Per germline, CDR1 ENHRY and CDR2 SYGVKD. CDR3 protein: CAISPGQLYGYTF. Written as DNA, the CDR3 is TGTGCCATCAGTCCGGGACAGCTCTATGGCTACACCTTC.

This sequence joins TRBV9 and TRBJ1-5, with D tentatively TRBD1 (6 bases). CDR1 and CDR2 from the germline V gene are SGDLS and YYNGEE. With 3 bases removed from V and 3 bases from J, the gap between germline ends came to 10 bases. The CDR3 contains 14 residues. The CDR3 is CASSERGANQPQHF. CDR3 DNA: TGTGCCAGCAGCGAGCGGGGGGCCAATCAGCCCCAGCATTTT.

V is TRBV19 and J is TRBJ1-5, with 8 nucleotides matching TRBD1. Germline V gene sequence: CDR1 LNHDA, CDR2 SQIVND (reference sequence). The trim removed 6 bases at V and 6 bases at J, leaving 10 bases unmatched. The CDR3 sequence is 15 residues long. In DNA, the CDR3 is TGTGCCAGTAGGGAAGACAGGGGTAGTGCTCAGCCCCAGCATTTT. Translated, it gives CASREDRGSAQPQHF.

CDR3 loop: CASKDRPSSYEQYF. CDR3 sequence (DNA): TGTGCCAGCAAGGACAGGCCGAGCTCCTACGAGCAGTACTTC. The genes are TRBV2 and TRBJ2-7; 7 nucleotides align to TRBD1. The CDR3 extends over 14 amino acids. The V gene end was trimmed by 7 bases and the J gene end by 0 bases; junction bases not matched to a gene: 6. Per germline, CDR1 SNHLY and CDR2 FYNNEI. The complete variable domain, with remaining parts taken from reference TRBV2 and TRBJ2-7, reads EPEVTQTPSHQVTQMGQEVILRCVPISNHLYFYWYRQILGQKVEFLVSFYNNEISEKSEIFDDQFSVERPDGSNFTLKIRSTKLEDSAMYFCASKDRPSSYEQYFGPGTRLTVT.

This chain joins TRBV7-2 and TRBJ1-1; no definite D call. The CDR3 sequence is 13 residues long. The germline V gene encodes CDR1 SGHTA and CDR2 FQGNSA. The V end was cut by 4 bases, the J end by 1 base, with 7 bases between. The CDR3 DNA follows: TGTGCCAGCAGCTATAGAGGGAACACTGAAGCTTTCTTT. Amino acid sequence: CASSYRGNTEAFF.

This clone appeared a single time. V gene TRBV10-2 combines with J gene TRBJ1-1; 8 nucleotides match TRBD1. Germline loops: CDR1 WSHSY, CDR2 SAAADI. The CDR3 spans 14 residues. V dropped 7 bases and J dropped 3; count of bases not matched to a gene: 7. This CDR3 is CASNIRGLDTEAFF. DNA for the CDR3: TGCGCCAGCAATATCAGGGGGCTCGACACTGAAGCTTTCTTT.

V and J are TRBV30 and TRBJ1-2; perhaps TRBD1 as D (6 bases). Trimming removed 0 bases from V and 0 bases from J, with 26 bases in between. The length of the CDR3 is 20 residues. Germline CDR1 reads GTSNPN; CDR2 reads SVGIG (reference sequence). DNA for the CDR3: TGTGCCTGGAGTGTTAGTTTTCCGGACAGTCTCCTCAAAACTAACTATGGCTACACCTTC. It encodes CAWSVSFPDSLLKTNYGYTF.

The count of this clone is one. This same CDR3 is encoded by further DNA sequences in the sample. The V call is TRBV12-3 or TRBV12-4, the J call TRBJ1-5, with unresolved D. The germline V and J ends were trimmed by 1 base and 2 bases, with 3 bases remaining between them. CDR3 length: 13 residues. CDR3 sequence reads: CASSLGRNQPQHF. CDR3 sequence (DNA): TGTGCCAGCAGTTTAGGGCGCAATCAGCCCCAGCATTTT.

CDR3 loop: CATSDSPAGGNQPQHF. The CDR3 DNA is TGTGCCACCAGTGACTCCCCGGCAGGGGGGAATCAGCCCCAGCATTTT. The chain uses TRBV24-1 and TRBJ1-5, with 7 bases fitting TRBD1. V gave up 4 bases and J gave up 4 bases; unmatched junction bases: 9. Germline-derived CDR1 and CDR2 are KGHDR and SFDVKD. The CDR3 is 16 amino acids.

V usage is TRBV4-1 and J usage is TRBJ2-3; 8 bases map to TRBD2. CDR1 and CDR2 (germline): MGHRA, YSYEKL. This CDR3 spans 17 amino acids. J was trimmed by 0 bases and V by 0 bases; bases with no gene match: 5. CDR3 DNA sequence: TGCGCCAGCAGCCAAGATACAGGACTAGCCAGCACAGATACGCAGTATTTT. Protein sequence: CASSQDTGLASTDTQYF.

The rearrangement links TRBV5-1 to TRBJ1-1; 9 bases are a match to TRBD1. With V trimmed by 0 bases and J by 9 bases, 6 bases remained unmatched. The CDR3 has 14 amino acids. Germline CDR1 SGHRS, CDR2 YFSETQ. CDR3 sequence: CASSLGSQGAKAFF. CDR3 coding DNA: TGCGCCAGCAGCTTGGGGTCACAGGGGGCAAAAGCTTTCTTT. Complete variable domain (other parts from reference TRBV5-1 and TRBJ1-1): KAGVTQTPRYLIKTRGQQVTLSCSPISGHRSVSWYQQTPGQGLQFLFEYFSETQRNKGNFPGRFSGRQFSNSRSEMNVSTLELGDSALYLCASSLGSQGAKAFFGQGTRLTVV.

This sequence joins TRBV11-2 and TRBJ2-1; 8 bases agree with TRBD1. V trimming: 2 bases; J trimming: 5 bases; junction bases outside the gene matches: 14. The CDR3 has 18 residues. The germline V gene has CDR1 SGHAT and CDR2 FQNNGV. The CDR3 reads CASSLFSLIGTGNNEQFF. The CDR3, as DNA: TGTGCCAGCAGCTTATTTTCTCTGATTGGGACAGGAAACAATGAGCAGTTCTTC.

The chain has TRBV9 and TRBJ2-5; TRBD2 might be the D (5 bases). Germline CDR1 is SGDLS and CDR2 is YYNGEE. The CDR3 has 15 residues. V shed 1 base and J shed 4 bases, with 14 bases lying between them. The CDR3, as DNA: TGTGCCAGCAGCGTATCCCCTAGTAGCGCAGAGACCCAGTACTTC. This encodes CASSVSPSSAETQYF.

The chain couples TRBV28 to TRBJ1-5; D not certain. The CDR3 sequence is 13 residues long. CDR1 MDHEN and CDR2 SYDVKM come from the germline V gene. V gave up 3 bases and J gave up 5 bases, with 8 bases separating them. The CDR3 DNA reads TGTGCCAGCAGTTTTCAGGAGGATCAGCCCCAGCATTTT. Translating gives CASSFQEDQPQHF.

The chain links TRBV27 to TRBJ2-7, with TRBD2 matching 9 bases. Germline CDR1 is MNHEY and CDR2 is SMNVEV (reference sequence). With 4 bases clipped from V and 0 bases from J, the junction kept 4 bases outside the gene matches. This CDR3 is built from 15 residues. CDR3 loop: CASSWAGGYSYEQYF. As DNA, the CDR3 is TGTGCCAGCAGTTGGGCGGGAGGGTACTCCTACGAGCAGTACTTC.

The rearrangement links TRBV7-9 to TRBJ2-1; 9 positions match TRBD2. Germline assignment: CDR1 SEHNR and CDR2 FQNEAQ (reference sequence). The J segment lost 7 bases and the V segment lost 5 bases, leaving 9 bases of the junction unmatched. The CDR3 runs 15 residues. The CDR3, as DNA: TGTGCCAGCAGCCAAGGAGCGGGAGGACCGAATGAGCAGTTCTTC. Its protein product is CASSQGAGGPNEQFF. Variable domain in full (rest from reference TRBV7-9 and TRBJ2-1): DTGVSQNPRHKITKRGQNVTFRCDPISEHNRLYWYRQTLGQGPEFLTYFQNEAQLEKSRLLSDRFSAERPKGSFSTLEIQRTEQGDSAMYLCASSQGAGGPNEQFFGPGTRLTVL.

As DNA, the CDR3 is TGTGCCAGCAGTGAACAGGGGGCCAACTATGGCTACACCTTC. It yields the protein CASSEQGANYGYTF. The chain joins TRBV27 to TRBJ1-2, with 9 bases that match TRBD1. V shed 5 bases, J shed 2 bases, and the junction held 3 bases outside the gene matches. From germline, CDR1 is MNHEY and CDR2 SMNVEV (reference sequence). The length of the CDR3 is 14 residues.

The chain carries TRBV5-1 and TRBJ2-3, with TRBD2 matching 8 bases. Per germline, CDR1 SGHRS and CDR2 YFSETQ. The CDR3 totals 15 residues. The ends lost 5 bases at V and 2 bases at J; junction bases unmatched: 7. The CDR3 DNA is TGCGCCAGCAGTACTCCGGGGGGGCCCACAGATACGCAGTATTTT. It codes for CASSTPGGPTDTQYF.

This chain uses TRBV5-1 with TRBJ1-3; 9 bases align to TRBD1. The ends lost 2 bases at V and 3 bases at J; junction bases unmatched: 6. Germline lookup yields CDR1 SGHRS and CDR2 YFSETQ. The CDR3 spans 16 residues. In DNA form, the CDR3 reads TGCGCCAGCAGCTTAGCCGGGACAGGGTTTGGAAACACCATATATTTT. Translating it yields CASSLAGTGFGNTIYF.

The V and J genes are TRBV5-4 and TRBJ1-4; D perhaps matches TRBD1 (6 bases). Germline CDR1 reads SGHNT; CDR2 reads YYREEE (reference sequence). This CDR3 has 15 amino acids. Trimming cost V 4 bases and J 6 bases, with 16 bases left between them. CDR3 region: CASSPGGAGDEKLFF. CDR3 sequence (DNA): TGTGCCAGCAGCCCTGGGGGGGCAGGCGATGAAAAACTGTTTTTT. Full variable domain (missing parts from reference TRBV5-4 and TRBJ1-4): ETGVTQSPTHLIKTRGQQVTLRCSSQSGHNTVSWYQQALGQGPQFIFQYYREEENGRGNFPPRFSGLQFPNYSSELNVNALELDDSALYLCASSPGGAGDEKLFFGSGTQLSVL.

The J gene is TRBJ2-7, the V gene TRBV10-3; TRBD2 is a possible D gene (6 bases). Between the trimmed V and J ends, which lost 5 bases and 1 base, there was a span of 9 bases. Germline V gene lookup returns CDR1 ENHRY and CDR2 SYGVKD. The CDR3 contains 13 residues. CDR3 coding DNA: TGTGCCATCAGTCGCCGGGGGTCCTACGAGCAGTACGTC. This sequence encodes CAISRRGSYEQYV.

The chain carries TRBV6-5 and TRBJ2-7, with D perhaps matching TRBD1 (6 bases). Looked up from germline, CDR1 is MNHEY and CDR2 is SVGAGI. V was trimmed by 6 bases and J by 3 bases, leaving 18 bases between them. This CDR3 region has 15 residues. CDR3 in DNA: TGTGCCAGCAGCGCCCGGACAGAGGCAATCTACGAGCAGTACGTC. It translates to CASSARTEAIYEQYV.

V and J are TRBV5-4 and TRBJ2-1; 10 positions agree with TRBD2. V gave up 2 bases and J gave up 5 bases; unmatched junction bases: 4. Germline assignment: CDR1 SGHNT and CDR2 YYREEE (reference sequence). This CDR3 is 15 amino acids long. CDR3 bases: TGTGCCAGCAGCTTCGGGACTAGCGAGAACAATGAGCAGTTCTTC. This translates into CASSFGTSENNEQFF.

The chain is built from TRBV15 and TRBJ1-6; tentative D call: TRBD1 (6 bases). The CDR3 runs 17 residues. The germline gives CDR1 LNHNV, CDR2 YYDKDF (reference sequence). The ends were cut back, 6 bases at V and 4 bases at J, with 19 bases in the middle. The CDR3, as DNA: TGTGCCACCAGAAACAGAGTAACAGGGAGTTATAATTCACCCCTCCACTTT. Its translation is CATRNRVTGSYNSPLHF.